The clone carrying this T cell receptor beta chain was counted a single time. The sample originates from a study of T cell changes during pregnancy in multiple sclerosis. This table comes from immunoSEQ multiplex PCR, and its TCRdb copy is limited to in-frame clones, with some not included. Among about 86,000 clones listed, approximately 89% were seen once. The CDR3 has 13 amino acids. Germline CDR1 is SQVTM and CDR2 is ANQGSEA. V lost 6 bases to trimming and J lost 0 bases, with 10 bases between them. The sequence derives from a female donor in good health, enrolled as a control in a pregnancy study. The sample consisted of peripheral blood, taken in the first trimester of pregnancy. The chain combines TRBV29-1 with TRBJ2-3; maybe TRBD2 (7 bases). The CDR3 here is CSVAGASTDTQYF. The DNA for the CDR3 is TGCAGCGTCGCGGGGGCCAGCACAGATACGCAGTATTTT.